This entry lists 13 T cell receptor beta chains sequenced from one sample in a study of blood T cell repertoires in COVID-19. Assay: immunoSEQ multiplex PCR; the TCRdb copy retains only in-frame clones and omits some. The data contain over 350,000 clones, roughly 90% of them singletons. The specimen was PBMCs or T cells enriched from blood (not recorded which). The receptor source for this set is a woman in her twenties or thirties with acute COVID-19.

The chain recombines TRBV24-1 with TRBJ2-3; the match to TRBD1 covers 10 bases. The CDR3 is 16 amino acids. The trim removed 4 bases at V and 1 base at J, leaving 4 bases unmatched. Germline CDR1 KGHDR, CDR2 SFDVKD. The DNA for the CDR3 is TGTGCCACCAGTGAACCCGGGACAGGGGGCACAGATACGCAGTATTTT. It yields the protein CATSEPGTGGTDTQYF.

The V and J genes are TRBV7-2 and TRBJ2-7; 9 bases are a match to TRBD2. V was pared by 3 bases and J by 5 bases, with 5 bases of the junction left unmatched. From germline, CDR1 is SGHTA and CDR2 FQGNSA. CDR3 size: 14 residues. In DNA, the CDR3 is TGTGCCAGCAGCTTGGGCGGGGGGGCTGACGAGCAGTACTTC. It encodes CASSLGGGADEQYF.

This chain links TRBV5-6 with TRBJ2-2, with 7 nucleotides matching TRBD2. Germline CDR1 SGHDT, CDR2 YYEEEE. J was trimmed by 5 bases and V by 1 base; bases with no gene match: 8. CDR3 size: 16 residues. The CDR3 DNA reads as TGTGCCAGCAGCTTGAAGATCCAGGGAGGGACCGGGGAGCTGTTTTTT. Translation gives CASSLKIQGGTGELFF.

The CDR3: CASTQTGYNEKLFF. The CDR3 DNA sequence: TGTGCCAGCACCCAGACAGGCTATAATGAAAAACTGTTTTTT. This rearrangement joins TRBV18 to TRBJ1-4; a weak D match, TRBD1 (6 bases). Trimming took off 8 bases at V and 4 bases at J, with 14 bases between the two ends. From germline, CDR1 is KGHSH and CDR2 LQKENI. CDR3 length: 14 residues.

This chain connects TRBV9 to TRBJ2-1, with TRBD1 as a possible D gene (5 bases). The germline V gene encodes CDR1 SGDLS and CDR2 YYNGEE. This CDR3 region has 15 residues. Trimming took off 4 bases at V and 9 bases at J, with 20 bases between the two ends. The CDR3 nucleotides read TGTGCCAGCAGCTCAAGTAGGGGCGGCACCGGTGAGCAGTTCTTC. This encodes CASSSSRGGTGEQFF. Complete variable domain (other parts from reference TRBV9 and TRBJ2-1): DSGVTQTPKHLITATGQRVTLRCSPRSGDLSVYWYQQSLDQGLQFLIQYYNGEERAKGNILERFSAQQFPDLHSELNLSSLELGDSALYFCASSSSRGGTGEQFFGPGTRLTVL.

This chain's CDR3 is CATSQTGTGELFF. For the CDR3, the DNA is TGTGCCACCTCGCAGACAGGAACCGGGGAGCTGTTTTTT. The chain links TRBV24-1 to TRBJ2-2, with D possibly being TRBD1 (6 bases). Per the germline V gene, CDR1 is KGHDR and CDR2 is SFDVKD. Deletions cut 9 bases from V and 5 bases from J, with 12 bases between. The CDR3 runs to 13 residues.

V and J are TRBV19 and TRBJ1-2; tentative D call: TRBD1 (5 bases). V lost 3 bases, J lost 2 bases, and 13 bases lay in between. Per the germline V gene, CDR1 is LNHDA and CDR2 is SQIVND (reference sequence). The CDR3 totals 15 residues. Written as DNA, the CDR3 is TGTGCCAGTAGTATTTCAGGGCCTGACAACTATGGCTACACCTTC. It specifies CASSISGPDNYGYTF.

The chain recombines TRBV9 with TRBJ2-1, with 9 nucleotides matching TRBD1. V trimming: 0 bases; J trimming: 5 bases; junction bases outside the gene matches: 12. Germline CDR1 and CDR2: SGDLS and YYNGEE. This CDR3 contains 18 residues. CDR3 coding DNA: TGTGCCAGCAGCGTAGATCCCGGACAGGGGACGGCCGACAATGAGCAGTTCTTC. Translation: CASSVDPGQGTADNEQFF.

This chain connects TRBV5-1 to TRBJ2-5; 7 bases align to TRBD2. The trim removed 4 bases at V and 9 bases at J, leaving 12 bases unmatched. Germline values: CDR1 SGHRS, CDR2 YFSETQ. CDR3 length: 14 residues. The CDR3 DNA reads TGCGCCAGCAGCCCTCCTCTCGGGGGGAAGGCCCAGTACTTC. Its protein product is CASSPPLGGKAQYF.

Comment on this clone: The same CDR3 can be traced to other DNA sequences in this sample. The V gene is TRBV7-9, the J gene TRBJ1-6; TRBD1 aligns across 7 bases. The CDR3 totals 13 residues. Germline-derived CDR1 and CDR2 are SEHNR and FQNEAQ (reference sequence). The J segment lost 10 bases and the V segment lost 5 bases, leaving 5 bases of the junction unmatched. The CDR3 nucleotides read TGTGCCAGCAGCCTAACAGGGGACTCACCCCTCCACTTT. Encoded protein: CASSLTGDSPLHF.

This chain uses TRBV4-2 with TRBJ2-1; TRBD1 agrees at 9 bases. CDR1 and CDR2 from the germline V gene are LGHNA and YNFKEQ. With V trimmed by 4 bases and J by 3 bases, 7 bases remained unmatched. This CDR3 has 16 amino acids. The CDR3: CASSPTNRGHYNEQFF. The CDR3 DNA follows: TGTGCCAGCAGCCCCACAAACAGGGGGCACTACAATGAGCAGTTCTTC.

The chain recombines TRBV6-5 with TRBJ1-1, with a weak D call TRBD1 (5 bases). Trimming cost V 10 bases and J 2 bases, with 14 bases left between them. The germline V gene encodes CDR1 MNHEY and CDR2 SVGAGI. This CDR3 is 13 amino acids long. CDR3 in amino acids: CATSRRGNTEAFF. CDR3 in DNA: TGTGCCACCTCACGGAGGGGAAACACTGAAGCTTTCTTT.

The chain is built from TRBV6-5 and TRBJ2-7; 11 positions match TRBD1. CDR1 is MNHEY and CDR2 is SVGAGI in the germline V gene. CDR3 size: 16 residues. The junction had 5 bases not matched to a gene; V was cut back by 2 bases and J by 2 bases. The CDR3 coding sequence is TGTGCCAGCAGTTACACGGACAGGGGGCACACCTACGAGCAGTACTTC. This gives the protein CASSYTDRGHTYEQYF.